This T cell receptor (beta chain) was documented in a study of preoperative IRX-2 immunotherapy in early breast cancer. Treatment noted: preoperative locoregional IRX-2 cytokine immunotherapy. This phase Ib study tested locoregional IRX-2 cytokine immunotherapy given before surgery. Trimming took off 6 bases at V and 5 bases at J, with 16 bases between the two ends. Germline V CDR1 and CDR2: KGHSH, LQKENI. This CDR3 spans 14 amino acids. Clones were read by immunoSEQ multiplex PCR, and TCRdb kept only the in-frame ones, dropping some. The data hold about 98,000 clones, with 75% to 90% observed a single time.

The V gene is TRBV18, the J gene TRBJ1-1; D ambiguous. This specimen consisted of tumor tissue, obtained after IRX-2 immunotherapy. This receptor was obtained from a human donor with breast cancer. The DNA of the CDR3 is TGTGCCAGCTCCCCTGGACGTCGGGTTACTGAAGCTTTCTTT. It yields the protein CASSPGRRVTEAFF.